Included here is one T cell receptor beta chain sequence, with context. Its antigen is still unknown. No base quality values were provided; no much bigger clone lies one nucleotide off. Its CDR3 holds 13 amino acids, cysteine through phenylalanine. Of the read, only the CDR3 DNA is kept; its 39 bases are in frame from base 1. Between the V and J ends, shortened by 7 bases and 8 bases respectively, the junction contains 17 bases. This specimen belongs to a study of T cell responses to AZD1222 COVID-19 vaccine (dated by TCRdb to the early 2020s). About the full investigation: Because spike-specific TCR depth and breadth did not differ between the two schedules, AZD1222 recipients who got a second dose at roughly 4 weeks were pooled with those who got a second dose at roughly 12 weeks. Trial participants were enrolled by age into subgroups of 18-55, 56-69 and 70-plus years, and roughly 160, 29 and 62 TCR-sequenced participants, respectively, were included in these subgroups. A total of 233 trial participants underwent TCR sequencing, of whom 200 to 220 received two doses of AZD1222 and about 26 received two doses of the MenACWY control vaccine.

The CDR3 regions of human TCRbeta chains were analyzed by immunosequencing. The paper's processing steps were these. Repertoire TCRs were matched against a reference library of SARS-CoV-2-specific TCRs generated with the MIRA antigen-specificity platform. Breadth was defined as the fraction of unique TCRs that were SARS-CoV-2-associated. Depth was defined as the fraction of total T cells that were SARS-CoV-2-associated. Using the MIRA data, each spike-specific TCR was mapped to the spike region that the TCR reacts to and placed in a CD4 or CD8 class. Log10-transformed breadth and depth values were compared by one-way ANOVA with Sidak's multiple comparisons tests. Not all clones reach the TCRdb copy of this immuneACCESS table, which keeps in-frame sequences only. Checked studies attribute under half of the gap to unresolved V genes and leave the rest unexplained. From that table come the V and J calls and clone size; the DNA was used to work out D and trimming. This sample lists 150,000 to 200,000 clones; roughly 93% were detected once. Around 4% of the sample goes to the ten largest clones.

The time point label for this specimen denotes: baseline before first vaccination. The vaccinee samples were drawn from two UK trials, COV001 and COV002, one of which was a single-blind randomized controlled phase 2/3 trial testing AZD1222 (ChAdOx1 nCoV-19) in healthy adults. For TCRbeta chain sequencing, PBMC samples were collected from trial participants at day 0 and at day 28 after the second dose. The study at large found these results: Because no day 14 peak-response samples were available, repertoires were characterized only after the peak T cell response. The vaccine-associated CD4 TCRs covered the entire spike protein, and the dominant responses fell in regions 160-218 and 743-854. Conclusions about previously exposed vaccinees are limited, since just 6 or 7 AZD1222 recipients were seropositive for SARS-CoV-2 at baseline. Reportedly, almost half of the unique spike-specific TCRs recognized epitopes lying outside the regions that are mutated in the B.1.351 and B.1.1.7 variants. Participants were mostly white British, with more females than males. The authors suggested clonal diversity may have been underestimated. After two AZD1222 doses, both the breadth and the depth of spike-specific TCRs were significantly higher than at day 0 and than in MenACWY recipients. In the small 56-69-year group, the increase in depth fell short of significance, most likely because of low power.

The rearranged segments are TRBV12-3 or TRBV12-4 and TRBJ1-2, with a tentative D gene TRBD1 over 5 matching bases. Sequences were derived from peripheral blood, sampled on day 0 of AZD1222 vaccination. This clonotype was obtained from an adult in good health. The CDR3 region: CASTTGGIGGYTF. The DNA reads as follows: TGTGCCAGCACTACTGGGGGTATTGGCGGCTACACCTTC.